In this sample, the clone carrying this TCR beta chain turned up once. After thawing and overnight rest, PBMC were stained with GMM-loaded CD1B tetramer, viability dye and anti-CD3 for sorting. The CD1B tetramers carried C32 glucose monomycolate purified from Rhodococcus equi. Some 95,000 tetramer-negative cells were sorted from each donor. This sample is drawn from a study of T cells in tuberculosis. About the study: Sequenced TCRs come from CD1B-GMM tetramer-binding T cells.

Sequencing of TCR-alpha and TCR-beta chains was unpaired. The protocol was immunoSEQ multiplex PCR, while the TCRdb copy is restricted to in-frame clones and leaves out a portion. Altogether 54,000 or so clones are present, 81% being singletons, with the ten largest covering 9.5% to 15%. V shed 3 bases and J shed 6 bases, with 12 bases lying between them. The CDR3 totals 13 residues. The V gene's germline CDR1 is KGHSH and CDR2 LQKENI. The source material was CD1b-GMM tetramer-negative cells sorted from PBMCs. The chain uses TRBV18 and TRBJ2-7, with D possibly being TRBD1 (6 bases). The TCR comes from an adult woman with latent tuberculosis. CDR3 DNA: TGTGCCAGCTCACCTTCAGCAGGGGTCGAGCAGTACTTC. The encoded protein is CASSPSAGVEQYF.